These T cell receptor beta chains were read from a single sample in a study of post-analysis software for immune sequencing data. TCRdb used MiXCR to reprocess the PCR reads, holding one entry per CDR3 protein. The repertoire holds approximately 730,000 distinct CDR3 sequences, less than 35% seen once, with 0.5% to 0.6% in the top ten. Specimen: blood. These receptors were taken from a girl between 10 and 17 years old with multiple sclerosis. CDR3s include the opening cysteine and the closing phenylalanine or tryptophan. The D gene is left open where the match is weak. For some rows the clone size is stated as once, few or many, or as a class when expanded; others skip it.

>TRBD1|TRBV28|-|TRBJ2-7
CASSFIGDSSSYKQYF
TGTGCCAGCAGTTTTATAGGGGACAGTAGCTCCTACAAGCAGTACTTC
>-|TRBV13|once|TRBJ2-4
CASSIGEAKNIQYF
TGTGCCAGCTCTATAGGAGAGGCCAAAAACATTCAGTACTTC
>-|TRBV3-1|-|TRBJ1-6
CASSHFNSPLHF
TGTGCCAGCAGCCATTTTAATTCACCCCTCCACTTT
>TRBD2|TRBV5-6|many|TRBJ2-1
CASSFQTSRSYNEQFF
TGTGCCAGCAGCTTCCAGACTAGCAGATCCTACAATGAGCAGTTCTTC
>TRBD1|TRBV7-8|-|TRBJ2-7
CASSRDRVWEQYF
TGTGCCAGCAGCCGGGACAGGGTGTGGGAGCAGTACTTC
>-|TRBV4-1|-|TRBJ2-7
CASSLHYGQYF
TGCGCCAGCAGCCTACACTACGGGCAGTACTTC
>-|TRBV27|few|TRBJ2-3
CASSPAGRSQYF
TGTGCCAGCAGTCCTGCGGGACGTTCGCAGTATTTT
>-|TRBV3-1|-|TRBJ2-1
CASSLLAQYNEQFF
TGTGCCAGCAGTTTGCTAGCCCAATACAATGAGCAGTTCTTC
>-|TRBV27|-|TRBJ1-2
CASSLVGGIANYGYTF
TGTGCCAGCAGTTTAGTGGGTGGTATAGCTAACTATGGCTACACCTTC
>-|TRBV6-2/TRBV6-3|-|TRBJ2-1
CASSTDLNEQFF
TGTGCCAGCAGTACAGATCTCAATGAGCAGTTCTTC
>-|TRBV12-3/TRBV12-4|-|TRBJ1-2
CASSSKMLTSYGYTF
TGTGCCAGCAGTTCTAAGATGCTAACCTCCTATGGCTACACCTTC
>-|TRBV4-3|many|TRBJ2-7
CASSLHSGIPYEQYF
TGCGCCAGCAGCCTACATTCCGGGATCCCCTACGAGCAGTACTTC
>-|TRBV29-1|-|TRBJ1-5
CSVRRDGPNQPQHF
TGCAGCGTTCGAAGGGACGGACCCAATCAGCCCCAGCATTTT
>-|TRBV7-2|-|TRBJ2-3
CASTRGSFPGTQYF
TGTGCCAGCACCCGGGGGTCTTTCCCAGGTACGCAGTATTTT
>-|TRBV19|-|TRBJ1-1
CASSIGAGNTEAFF
TGTGCCAGTAGTATAGGAGCCGGGAACACTGAAGCTTTCTTT
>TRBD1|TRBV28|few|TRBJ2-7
CAVRKVDRVWGEQYF
TGTGCCGTTCGGAAGGTGGACAGGGTTTGGGGCGAGCAGTACTTC
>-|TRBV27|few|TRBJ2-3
CASSHRDGTDTQYF
TGTGCCAGCAGTCACCGGGACGGTACAGATACGCAGTATTTT
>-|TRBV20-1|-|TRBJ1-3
CSARVEGAGNTIYF
TGCAGTGCTAGAGTAGAGGGGGCTGGAAACACCATATATTTT
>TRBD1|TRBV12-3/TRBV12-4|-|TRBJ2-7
CTSRLQGEQYF
TGTACCAGCAGGCTACAGGGGGAGCAGTACTTC
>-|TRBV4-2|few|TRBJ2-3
CASSQGDGDTDTQYF
TGTGCCAGCAGCCAAGGGGACGGGGACACAGATACGCAGTATTTT
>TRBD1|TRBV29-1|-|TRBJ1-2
CSVEFAGGRGYTF
TGCAGCGTTGAGTTCGCAGGGGGTCGCGGCTACACCTTC
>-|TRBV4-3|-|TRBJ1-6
CASSQDIGNSPLHF
TGCGCCAGCAGCCAAGATATCGGCAATTCACCCCTCCACTTT
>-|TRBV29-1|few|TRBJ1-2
CSVEILQQEEGYGYTF
TGCAGCGTTGAAATACTACAACAGGAAGAAGGCTATGGCTACACCTTC
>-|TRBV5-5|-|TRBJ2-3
CASSVTPTDTQYF
TGTGCCAGCAGCGTTACCCCCACAGATACGCAGTATTTT
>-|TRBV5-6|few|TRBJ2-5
CASSRRTFGQETQYF
TGTGCCAGCAGCCGCAGGACCTTTGGTCAAGAGACCCAGTACTTC
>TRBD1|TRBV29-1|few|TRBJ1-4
CSAGQGEDEKLFF
TGCAGCGCCGGACAGGGAGAGGATGAAAAACTGTTTTTT
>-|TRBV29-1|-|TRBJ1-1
CSSWGGGAGVTEAFF
TGCAGCTCCTGGGGAGGAGGGGCGGGGGTCACTGAAGCTTTCTTT
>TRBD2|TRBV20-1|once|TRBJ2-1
CSAPRSGGPTYNERFF
TGCAGTGCCCCCAGGAGCGGGGGACCTACCTACAATGAGCGGTTCTTC